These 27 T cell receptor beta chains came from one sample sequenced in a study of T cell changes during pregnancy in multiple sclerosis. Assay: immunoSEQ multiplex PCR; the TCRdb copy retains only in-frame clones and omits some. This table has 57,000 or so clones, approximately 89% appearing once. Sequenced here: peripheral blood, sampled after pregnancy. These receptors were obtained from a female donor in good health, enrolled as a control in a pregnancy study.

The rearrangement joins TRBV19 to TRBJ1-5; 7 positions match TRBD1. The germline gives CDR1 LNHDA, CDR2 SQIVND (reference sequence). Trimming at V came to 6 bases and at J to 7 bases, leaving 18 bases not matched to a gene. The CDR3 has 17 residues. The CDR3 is CASRPGTVQVLVQPQHF. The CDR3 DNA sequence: TGTGCCAGTAGACCCGGGACAGTGCAGGTACTTGTCCAGCCCCAGCATTTT.

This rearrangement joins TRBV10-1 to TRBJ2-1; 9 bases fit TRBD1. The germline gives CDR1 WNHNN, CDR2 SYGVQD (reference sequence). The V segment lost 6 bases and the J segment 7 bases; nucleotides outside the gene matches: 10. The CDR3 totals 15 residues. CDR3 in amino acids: CASREDGDRDNEQFF. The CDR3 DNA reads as TGCGCCAGCAGAGAGGATGGGGACAGGGATAATGAGCAGTTCTTC.

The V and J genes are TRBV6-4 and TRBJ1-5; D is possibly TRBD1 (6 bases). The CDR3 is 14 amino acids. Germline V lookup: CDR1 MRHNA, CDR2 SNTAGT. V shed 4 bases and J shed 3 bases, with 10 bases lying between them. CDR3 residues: CASSAGTNNQPQHF. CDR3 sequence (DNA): TGTGCCAGCAGTGCCGGGACAAACAATCAGCCCCAGCATTTT.

CDR3 coding DNA: TGCGCCAGCAGCTTGGGTGGCGGGAGAACTTACGAGCAGTACTTC. Its translation is CASSLGGGRTYEQYF. The chain links TRBV5-1 to TRBJ2-7; 7 bases map to TRBD2. V lost 0 bases and J lost 4; bases outside the gene matches: 7. The CDR3 has 15 residues. The germline V gene encodes CDR1 SGHRS and CDR2 YFSETQ.

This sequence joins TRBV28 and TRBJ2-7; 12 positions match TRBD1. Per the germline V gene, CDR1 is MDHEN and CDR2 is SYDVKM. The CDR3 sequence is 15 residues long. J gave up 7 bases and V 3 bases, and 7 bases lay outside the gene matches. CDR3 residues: CASSFPGQGAPEQYF. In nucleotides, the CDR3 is TGTGCCAGCAGTTTTCCGGGACAGGGGGCGCCTGAGCAGTACTTC. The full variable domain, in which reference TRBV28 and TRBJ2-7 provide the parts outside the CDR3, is DVKVTQSSRYLVKRTGEKVFLECVQDMDHENMFWYRQDPGLGLRLIYFSYDVKMKEKGDIPEGYSVSREKKERFSLILESASTNQTSMYLCASSFPGQGAPEQYFGPGTRLTVT.

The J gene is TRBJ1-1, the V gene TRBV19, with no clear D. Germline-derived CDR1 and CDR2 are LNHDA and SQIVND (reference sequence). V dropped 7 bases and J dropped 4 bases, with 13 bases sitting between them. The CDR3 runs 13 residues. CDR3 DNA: TGTGCCAGTACCGCGGGTTACCTCACTGAAGCTTTCTTT. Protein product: CASTAGYLTEAFF.

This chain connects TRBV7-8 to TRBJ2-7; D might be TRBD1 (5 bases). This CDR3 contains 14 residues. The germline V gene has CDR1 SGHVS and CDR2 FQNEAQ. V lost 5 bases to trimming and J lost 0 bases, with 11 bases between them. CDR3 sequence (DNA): TGTGCCAGCAGCATGCGACAGTACTCCTACGAGCAGTACTTC. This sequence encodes CASSMRQYSYEQYF.

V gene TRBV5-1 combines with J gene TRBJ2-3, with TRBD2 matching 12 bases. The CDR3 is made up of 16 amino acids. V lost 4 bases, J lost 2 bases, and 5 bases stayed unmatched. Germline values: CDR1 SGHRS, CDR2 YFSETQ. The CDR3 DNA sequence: TGCGCCAGCAGCACTGGACTAGCGGGGCTCACAGATACGCAGTATTTT. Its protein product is CASSTGLAGLTDTQYF. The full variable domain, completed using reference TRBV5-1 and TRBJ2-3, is KAGVTQTPRYLIKTRGQQVTLSCSPISGHRSVSWYQQTPGQGLQFLFEYFSETQRNKGNFPGRFSGRQFSNSRSEMNVSTLELGDSALYLCASSTGLAGLTDTQYFGPGTRLTVL.

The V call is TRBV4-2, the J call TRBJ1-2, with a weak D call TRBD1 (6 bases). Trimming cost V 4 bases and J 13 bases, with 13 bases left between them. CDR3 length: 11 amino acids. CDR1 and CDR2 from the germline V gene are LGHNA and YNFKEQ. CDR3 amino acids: CASSRAGAITF. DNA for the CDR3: TGTGCCAGCAGCCGGGCAGGGGCTATCACCTTC.

CDR3 DNA: TGTGCCACCAGCAGACCACAGGGGGGTGCAACTAATGAAAAACTGTTTTTT. Translating gives CATSRPQGGATNEKLFF. J is TRBJ1-4 and V is TRBV15; the match to TRBD1 covers 8 bases. V gave up 2 bases and J gave up 0 bases; unmatched junction bases: 5. This CDR3 contains 17 residues. The V gene's germline CDR1 is LNHNV and CDR2 YYDKDF (reference sequence).

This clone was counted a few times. The CDR3 nucleotides are TGCAGCGTTCGAACGGACAGCGATAATGAAAAACTGTTTTTT. Translation gives CSVRTDSDNEKLFF. The chain links TRBV29-1 to TRBJ1-4; a weak D match, TRBD1 (6 bases). In germline, CDR1 is SQVTM, CDR2 ANQGSEA. Trimming cost V 5 bases and J 4 bases, with 14 bases left between them. This CDR3 has 14 amino acids. The full variable domain, rest sourced from reference TRBV29-1 and TRBJ1-4, is SAVISQKPSRDICQRGTSLTIQCQVDSQVTMMFWYRQQPGQSLTLIATANQGSEATYESGFVIDKFPISRPNLTFSTLTVSNMSPEDSSIYLCSVRTDSDNEKLFFGSGTQLSVL.

Here the CDR3 reads CASSVNTARLSGGYTF. The DNA for the CDR3 is TGTGCCAGCAGCGTCAACACCGCCAGGTTATCAGGAGGCTACACCTTC. The chain recombines TRBV9 with TRBJ1-2; D call uncertain. This CDR3 is 16 amino acids long. In germline, CDR1 is SGDLS, CDR2 YYNGEE. The V and J ends lost 2 bases and 8 bases respectively, with 22 bases between them.

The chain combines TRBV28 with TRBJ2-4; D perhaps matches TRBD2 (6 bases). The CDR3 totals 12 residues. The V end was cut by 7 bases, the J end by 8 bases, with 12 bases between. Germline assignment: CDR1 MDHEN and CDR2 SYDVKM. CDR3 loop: CASNSGVDIQYF. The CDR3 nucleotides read TGTGCCAGCAACTCGGGGGTAGACATTCAGTACTTC.

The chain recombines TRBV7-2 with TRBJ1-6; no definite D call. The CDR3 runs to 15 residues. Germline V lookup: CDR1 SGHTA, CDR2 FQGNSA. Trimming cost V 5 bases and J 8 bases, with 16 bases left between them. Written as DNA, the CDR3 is TGTGCCAGCAGCCCCTCCCGGCCAGGTGATTCACCCCTCCACTTT. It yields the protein CASSPSRPGDSPLHF.

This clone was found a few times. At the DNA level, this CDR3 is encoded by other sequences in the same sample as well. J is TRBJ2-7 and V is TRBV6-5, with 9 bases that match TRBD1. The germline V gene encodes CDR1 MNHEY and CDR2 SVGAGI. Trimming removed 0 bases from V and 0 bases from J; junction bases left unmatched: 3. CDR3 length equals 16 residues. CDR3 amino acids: CASSYSRTGDSYEQYF. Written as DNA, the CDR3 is TGTGCCAGCAGTTACTCGAGGACAGGGGACTCCTACGAGCAGTACTTC.

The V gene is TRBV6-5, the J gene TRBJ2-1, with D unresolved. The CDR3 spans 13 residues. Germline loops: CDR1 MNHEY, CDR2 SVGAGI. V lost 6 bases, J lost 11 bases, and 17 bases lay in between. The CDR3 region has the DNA TGTGCCAGCAGCCAACCCACCCGGGTGAAGCAGTTCTTC. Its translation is CASSQPTRVKQFF.

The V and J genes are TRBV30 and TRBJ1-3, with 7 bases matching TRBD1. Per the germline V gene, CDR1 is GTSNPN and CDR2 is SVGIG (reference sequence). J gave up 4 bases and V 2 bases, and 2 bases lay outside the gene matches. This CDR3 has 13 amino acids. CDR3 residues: CAWSKTGGNTIYF. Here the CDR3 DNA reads TGTGCCTGGAGTAAGACAGGGGGAAACACCATATATTTT. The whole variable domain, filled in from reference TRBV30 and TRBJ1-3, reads SQTIHQWPATLVQPVGSPLSLECTVEGTSNPNLYWYRQAAGRGLQLLFYSVGIGQISSEVPQNLSASRPQDRQFILSSKKLLLSDSGFYLCAWSKTGGNTIYFGEGSWLTVV.

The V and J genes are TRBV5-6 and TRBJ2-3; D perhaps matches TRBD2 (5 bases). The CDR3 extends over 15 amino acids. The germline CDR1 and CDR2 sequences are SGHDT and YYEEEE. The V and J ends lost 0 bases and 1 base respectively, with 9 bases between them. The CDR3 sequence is CASSLGPAGTDTQYF. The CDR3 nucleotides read TGTGCCAGCAGCTTGGGCCCAGCGGGCACAGATACGCAGTATTTT.

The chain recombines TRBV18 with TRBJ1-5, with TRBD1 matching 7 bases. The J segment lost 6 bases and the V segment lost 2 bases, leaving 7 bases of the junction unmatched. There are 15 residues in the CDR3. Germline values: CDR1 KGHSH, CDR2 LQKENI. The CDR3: CASSPNGQGGQPQHF. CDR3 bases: TGTGCCAGCTCACCAAACGGGCAGGGGGGTCAGCCCCAGCATTTT.

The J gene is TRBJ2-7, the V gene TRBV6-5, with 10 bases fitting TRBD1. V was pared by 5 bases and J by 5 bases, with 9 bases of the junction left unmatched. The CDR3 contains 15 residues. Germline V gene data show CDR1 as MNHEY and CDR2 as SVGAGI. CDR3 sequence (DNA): TGTGCCAGCAGTAGCCCCTGGGGACAGGGGAACGAGCAGTACTTC. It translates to CASSSPWGQGNEQYF.

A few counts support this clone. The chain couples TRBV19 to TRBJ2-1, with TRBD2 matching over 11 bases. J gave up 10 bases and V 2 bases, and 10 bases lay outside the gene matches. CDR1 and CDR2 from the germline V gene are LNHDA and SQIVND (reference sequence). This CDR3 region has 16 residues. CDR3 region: CASSIKILAGEEEQFF. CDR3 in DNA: TGTGCCAGTAGTATAAAGATACTAGCGGGAGAAGAGGAGCAGTTCTTC.

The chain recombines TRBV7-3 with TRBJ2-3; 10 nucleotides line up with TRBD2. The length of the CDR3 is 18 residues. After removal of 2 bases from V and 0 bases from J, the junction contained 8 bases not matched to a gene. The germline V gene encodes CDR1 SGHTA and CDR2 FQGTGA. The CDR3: CASSLGLAGVTSTDTQYF. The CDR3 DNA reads TGTGCCAGCAGCTTAGGGCTAGCGGGAGTGACAAGCACAGATACGCAGTATTTT.

The CDR3 DNA is TGTGCCAGCATCCCAACACAGGGGGGCGAGACCCAGTACTTC. Its translation: CASIPTQGGETQYF. V usage is TRBV27 and J usage is TRBJ2-5; 8 nucleotides line up with TRBD1. CDR3 length: 14 residues. Germline-derived CDR1 and CDR2 are MNHEY and SMNVEV (reference sequence). V was pared by 7 bases and J by 5 bases, with 9 bases of the junction left unmatched.

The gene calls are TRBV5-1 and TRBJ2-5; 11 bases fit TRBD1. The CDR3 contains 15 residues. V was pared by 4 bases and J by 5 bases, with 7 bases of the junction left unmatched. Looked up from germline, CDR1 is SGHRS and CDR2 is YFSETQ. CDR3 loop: CASSQGQGGVETQYF. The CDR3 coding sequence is TGCGCCAGCAGCCAGGGACAGGGGGGCGTGGAGACCCAGTACTTC.

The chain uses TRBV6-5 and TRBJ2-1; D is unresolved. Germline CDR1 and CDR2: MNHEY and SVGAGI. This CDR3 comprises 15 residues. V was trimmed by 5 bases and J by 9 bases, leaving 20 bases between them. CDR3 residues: CASSPRPEILGEQFF. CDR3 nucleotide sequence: TGTGCCAGCAGTCCCCGGCCGGAAATTCTAGGTGAGCAGTTCTTC.

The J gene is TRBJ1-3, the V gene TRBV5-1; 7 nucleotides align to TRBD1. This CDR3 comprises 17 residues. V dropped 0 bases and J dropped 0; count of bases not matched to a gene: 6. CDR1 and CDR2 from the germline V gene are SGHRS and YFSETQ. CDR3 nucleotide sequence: TGCGCCAGCAGCTTGGCCGAACAGGGGAGCTCTGGAAACACCATATATTTT. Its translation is CASSLAEQGSSGNTIYF. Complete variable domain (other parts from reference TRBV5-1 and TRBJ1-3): KAGVTQTPRYLIKTRGQQVTLSCSPISGHRSVSWYQQTPGQGLQFLFEYFSETQRNKGNFPGRFSGRQFSNSRSEMNVSTLELGDSALYLCASSLAEQGSSGNTIYFGEGSWLTVV.

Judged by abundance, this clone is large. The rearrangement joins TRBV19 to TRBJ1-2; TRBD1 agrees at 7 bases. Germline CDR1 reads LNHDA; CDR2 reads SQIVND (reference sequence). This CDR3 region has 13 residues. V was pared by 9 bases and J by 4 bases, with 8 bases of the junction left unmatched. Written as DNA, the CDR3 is TGTGCCAGCGAGAGGGGGCACGGCTATGGCTACACCTTC. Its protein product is CASERGHGYGYTF.